This entry features one T cell receptor (beta chain) sequence. Patients of the Seattle cohort, enrolled during active infection, were followed longitudinally. This sample is drawn from a study of blood T cell repertoires in COVID-19. The data were produced by immunoSEQ multiplex PCR, yet TCRdb's version contains in-frame clones alone and is incomplete. The sample has about 150,000 clones, over 75% seen once. The receptor was derived from a young man with COVID-19, enrolled during active disease. Sequencing input: peripheral blood.

In nucleotides, the CDR3 is TGTGCCAGCAGCTCGACAGGGGCCGAGCAGTACTTC. This sequence encodes CASSSTGAEQYF. The chain carries TRBV5-6 and TRBJ2-7; 8 bases are shared with TRBD1. The CDR3 length is 12 residues. Germline assignment: CDR1 SGHDT and CDR2 YYEEEE. Unmatched junction bases numbered 2, after V lost 3 bases and J lost 6 bases. The complete variable domain, with remaining parts taken from reference TRBV5-6 and TRBJ2-7, reads DAGVTQSPTHLIKTRGQQVTLRCSPKSGHDTVSWYQQALGQGPQFIFQYYEEEERQRGNFPDRFSGHQFPNYSSELNVNALLLGDSALYLCASSSTGAEQYFGPGTRLTVT.